Listed below are T cell receptor beta chains from one sample, sequenced in a study of naive and memory T cell subsets. TCRdb ran MiXCR on the UMI-ligation and nested PCR reads and lists one entry per CDR3 protein. This table holds more than 95,000 distinct CDR3 sequences, about 14% found once. The sample comprised naive CD8+ T cells from blood. The source of these receptors is a human donor in good health. Both conserved end residues are part of each CDR3. D genes are given only for firm matches. Not all rows give a size; the values are once, few, many and, for expanded clones, a class.

j_gene | abundance | d_gene | v_gene | CDR3aa | CDR3nt
TRBJ2-3 | few | TRBD2 | TRBV7-6 | CASSLALAGGPDTQYF | TGTGCCAGCAGCTTAGCGTTGGCGGGAGGGCCCGATACGCAGTATTTT
TRBJ2-1 | many | TRBD2 | TRBV7-6 | CASRGLAGVGEQFF | TGTGCCAGCAGGGGACTAGCGGGAGTAGGAGAGCAGTTCTTC
TRBJ1-1 | NA | NA | TRBV30 | CAWNPVGQEAFF | TGTGCCTGGAACCCTGTTGGACAAGAAGCTTTCTTT
TRBJ2-1 | NA | NA | TRBV13 | CASSKGLDLSYNEQFF | TGTGCCAGCAGCAAGGGACTGGATCTTTCCTACAATGAGCAGTTCTTC
TRBJ1-5 | NA | NA | TRBV28 | CASSQRTENSNQPQHF | TGTGCCAGCAGTCAGCGGACGGAAAATAGCAATCAGCCCCAGCATTTT
TRBJ2-1 | NA | NA | TRBV4-2 | CASSRLLESSYNEQFF | TGTGCCAGCAGCCGACTTTTAGAGAGCTCCTACAATGAGCAGTTCTTC
TRBJ2-1 | many | TRBD2 | TRBV4-3 | CASSQEAVTSVYNEQFF | TGCGCCAGCAGCCAAGAAGCTGTGACTAGCGTCTACAATGAGCAGTTCTTC
TRBJ1-5 | few | TRBD1 | TRBV27 | CASSPTTGGEPQPQHF | TGTGCCAGCAGTCCTACGACAGGGGGCGAGCCTCAGCCCCAGCATTTT
TRBJ1-2 | many | NA | TRBV9 | CASSVMGGLPTANYGYTF | TGTGCCAGCAGCGTAATGGGCGGCCTCCCCACAGCTAACTATGGCTACACCTTC
TRBJ1-1 | NA | NA | TRBV15 | CATRSQGANTEAFF | TGTGCCACCAGAAGCCAGGGCGCGAACACTGAAGCTTTCTTT
TRBJ2-2 | NA | TRBD1 | TRBV28 | CASSFPLTGQFPNTGELFF | TGTGCCAGCAGTTTTCCCCTAACGGGACAGTTCCCGAACACCGGGGAGCTGTTTTTT
TRBJ2-3 | many | TRBD1 | TRBV10-3 | CAISGDSLDTQYF | TGTGCCATCAGTGGGGACAGTTTAGATACGCAGTATTTT
TRBJ2-7 | few | NA | TRBV10-3 | CAISEETTAYEQYF | TGTGCCATCAGTGAGGAGACTACAGCATACGAGCAGTACTTC
TRBJ2-7 | few | NA | TRBV11-1 | CASSTTSNYEQYF | TGTGCCAGCAGCACCACCTCTAACTACGAGCAGTACTTC
TRBJ2-5 | few | TRBD1 | TRBV12-3/TRBV12-4 | CASTDGQDSDGAETQYF | TGTGCCAGCACAGACGGACAGGACTCCGATGGGGCAGAGACCCAGTACTTC
TRBJ2-3 | NA | NA | TRBV12-3/TRBV12-4 | CASSSQGSYTQYF | TGTGCCAGCAGTTCGCAGGGATCTTATACGCAGTATTTT
TRBJ2-7 | NA | TRBD1 | TRBV4-3 | CASSQDRGQGTYEQYF | TGCGCCAGCAGCCAAGACCGCGGACAGGGGACCTACGAGCAGTACTTC
TRBJ1-6 | few | NA | TRBV7-6 | CASSLGALSSPLHF | TGTGCCAGCAGCTTAGGGGCACTTAGCTCACCCCTCCACTTT
TRBJ2-3 | NA | TRBD1 | TRBV6-5 | CASRQGGFSADTQYF | TGTGCCAGCAGACAGGGGGGCTTCAGTGCAGATACGCAGTATTTT
TRBJ2-7 | NA | NA | TRBV18 | CASSPPVEGYEQYF | TGTGCCAGCTCACCACCGGTCGAAGGATACGAGCAGTACTTC
TRBJ2-3 | NA | TRBD1 | TRBV12-3/TRBV12-4 | CASSAGTGMGTDTQYF | TGTGCCAGCAGCGCTGGGACAGGGATGGGCACAGATACGCAGTATTTT
TRBJ2-1 | NA | TRBD2 | TRBV27 | CASSLSTSGLLDEQFF | TGTGCCAGCAGTTTATCGACTAGCGGGCTCCTCGATGAGCAGTTCTTC
TRBJ2-3 | NA | TRBD2 | TRBV6-5 | CASSLEGRGTDTQYF | TGTGCCAGCAGCCTAGAGGGGCGGGGGACAGATACGCAGTATTTT
TRBJ2-2 | few | NA | TRBV7-9 | CASSLGLSDTGELFF | TGTGCCAGCAGCTTAGGACTCTCTGACACCGGGGAGCTGTTTTTT
TRBJ2-5 | few | NA | TRBV6-2/TRBV6-3 | CASSFGRQETQYF | TGTGCCAGCAGTTTCGGCAGACAAGAGACCCAGTACTTC
TRBJ2-1 | many | NA | TRBV5-6 | CASSLSEIGEQFF | TGTGCCAGCAGCTTGTCGGAGATAGGTGAGCAGTTCTTC
TRBJ1-1 | many | NA | TRBV29-1 | CSVTDREAFF | TGCAGCGTGACGGACAGAGAAGCTTTCTTT
TRBJ2-7 | NA | NA | TRBV6-2/TRBV6-3 | CASSEGLSYEQYF | TGTGCCAGCAGTGAAGGACTCTCCTACGAGCAGTACTTC
TRBJ1-4 | NA | NA | TRBV29-1 | CSVESATNEKLFF | TGCAGCGTTGAATCCGCAACTAATGAAAAACTGTTTTTT
TRBJ2-1 | NA | NA | TRBV13 | CASSPESDPNYNEQFF | TGTGCCAGCAGCCCCGAGAGTGACCCGAACTACAATGAGCAGTTCTTC
TRBJ2-7 | many | TRBD1 | TRBV4-3 | CASSQDRDSSYEQYF | TGCGCCAGCAGCCAAGATCGGGACAGCTCCTACGAGCAGTACTTC
TRBJ1-1 | few | NA | TRBV11-2 | CASSHAGTEAFF | TGTGCCAGCAGCCATGCCGGCACTGAAGCTTTCTTT
TRBJ1-1 | many | NA | TRBV29-1 | CSVFPTQNTEAFF | TGCAGCGTTTTCCCGACCCAGAACACTGAAGCTTTCTTT
TRBJ2-3 | few | TRBD2 | TRBV5-4 | CASSLAAGGRMSTDTQYF | TGTGCCAGCAGCTTGGCAGCGGGGGGGCGTATGAGCACAGATACGCAGTATTTT
TRBJ1-1 | NA | NA | TRBV10-3 | CAISDPGRNTEAFF | TGTGCCATCAGTGACCCGGGACGGAACACTGAAGCTTTCTTT
TRBJ2-1 | NA | TRBD2 | TRBV12-3/TRBV12-4 | CASTPRAAGDGNEQFF | TGTGCCAGCACTCCCAGGGCAGCGGGAGATGGGAATGAGCAGTTCTTC
TRBJ2-3 | few | TRBD2 | TRBV6-2/TRBV6-3 | CASSYNLAGAADTQYF | TGTGCCAGCAGTTATAACCTAGCGGGGGCAGCAGATACGCAGTATTTT
TRBJ2-7 | many | NA | TRBV29-1 | CSVAGTGPDSYEQYF | TGCAGCGTTGCTGGAACGGGGCCGGACTCCTACGAGCAGTACTTC
TRBJ2-3 | NA | NA | TRBV7-9 | CASSSAGTDTQYF | TGTGCCAGCAGCTCGGCGGGCACAGATACGCAGTATTTT
TRBJ2-3 | many | NA | TRBV27 | CASSLVSEDTQYF | TGTGCCAGCAGTTTAGTTTCTGAAGATACGCAGTATTTT
TRBJ2-1 | few | NA | TRBV12-3/TRBV12-4 | CASSLQGEGGEQFF | TGTGCCAGCAGTTTACAGGGTGAGGGGGGTGAGCAGTTCTTC
TRBJ2-7 | NA | NA | TRBV10-3 | CAISESASYEQYF | TGTGCCATCAGTGAGTCTGCCTCCTACGAGCAGTACTTC
TRBJ2-7 | few | TRBD2 | TRBV27 | CASSISSGWGTMPYEQYF | TGTGCCAGCAGTATATCTAGCGGGTGGGGTACAATGCCCTACGAGCAGTACTTC
TRBJ1-1 | few | NA | TRBV4-3 | CASSLLNCTEAFF | TGCGCCAGCAGCCTCCTTAATTGCACTGAAGCTTTCTTT
TRBJ2-7 | NA | NA | TRBV10-3 | CAISEGHLTYEQYF | TGTGCCATCAGTGAAGGACACCTGACCTACGAGCAGTACTTC
TRBJ2-1 | few | NA | TRBV27 | CASSLQTGRGEQFF | TGTGCCAGCAGTTTACAGACCGGACGGGGTGAGCAGTTCTTC
TRBJ2-7 | few | TRBD2 | TRBV7-2 | CASSLGHGGNPYEQYF | TGTGCCAGCAGCTTAGGGCACGGGGGGAACCCCTACGAGCAGTACTTC
TRBJ2-1 | few | TRBD2 | TRBV27 | CASRGLAAVHEQFF | TGTGCCAGCAGGGGACTAGCGGCCGTCCATGAGCAGTTCTTC
TRBJ2-3 | few | TRBD2 | TRBV9 | CASSALTSGSSTDTQYF | TGTGCCAGCAGCGCCTTGACTAGCGGGTCTAGCACAGATACGCAGTATTTT
TRBJ2-6 | NA | NA | TRBV2 | CASSGQTSGANVLTF | TGTGCCAGCAGCGGACAAACCTCTGGGGCCAACGTCCTGACTTTC
TRBJ2-7 | few | NA | TRBV4-1 | CASSQGGPGYEQYF | TGCGCCAGCAGCCAAGGAGGTCCTGGCTACGAGCAGTACTTC
TRBJ2-1 | NA | NA | TRBV10-3 | CAISEGHTAGNEQFF | TGTGCCATCAGTGAGGGTCACACTGCGGGAAATGAGCAGTTCTTC
TRBJ2-3 | NA | TRBD2 | TRBV12-3/TRBV12-4 | CASRGEGTSTDTQYF | TGTGCCAGCAGGGGGGAGGGGACTAGCACAGATACGCAGTATTTT
TRBJ2-5 | NA | NA | TRBV6-6 | CASSSVGQPSTETQYF | TGTGCCAGCAGTTCCGTCGGACAGCCAAGTACAGAGACCCAGTACTTC
TRBJ1-1 | NA | NA | TRBV27 | CASSPPGALATEAFF | TGTGCCAGCAGTCCGCCGGGGGCCCTGGCGACTGAAGCTTTCTTT